This passage covers 18 T cell receptor beta chains from one sample sequenced in a study of T cell changes during pregnancy in multiple sclerosis. Clones were read by immunoSEQ multiplex PCR, and TCRdb kept only the in-frame ones, dropping some. The sample shows around 100,000 clones, around 90% of them seen only once. The material was peripheral blood, obtained in the third trimester of pregnancy. The receptors originated from a female donor with multiple sclerosis, enrolled in a pregnancy study.

The chain couples TRBV19 to TRBJ2-1, with 11 bases identical to TRBD2. J lost 4 bases, V lost 5 bases, and 4 bases had no gene match. The CDR3 covers 15 residues. Germline assignment: CDR1 LNHDA and CDR2 SQIVND (reference sequence). As DNA, the CDR3 is TGTGCCAGTAGTGCACTAGCGGGAGCTTACAATGAGCAGTTCTTC. Translating it yields CASSALAGAYNEQFF. Looking up the rest from reference TRBV19 and TRBJ2-1 gives the full variable domain: DGGITQSPKYLFRKEGQNVTLSCEQNLNHDAMYWYRQDPGQGLRLIYYSQIVNDFQKGDIAEGYSVSREKKESFPLTVTSAQKNPTAFYLCASSALAGAYNEQFFGPGTRLTVL.

The rearrangement uses TRBV7-8 and TRBJ2-1, with 12 bases lining up with TRBD2. J was trimmed by 3 bases and V by 5 bases; bases with no gene match: 14. The CDR3 consists of 19 residues. Per germline, CDR1 SGHVS and CDR2 FQNEAQ. CDR3 sequence: CASSALTSGGGRRYNEQFF. The CDR3 coding sequence is TGTGCCAGCAGCGCTCTGACTAGCGGGGGTGGTAGGCGCTACAATGAGCAGTTCTTC. Full variable domain (remainder filled in from reference TRBV7-8 and TRBJ2-1): GAGVSQSPRYKVAKRGQDVALRCDPISGHVSLFWYQQALGQGPEFLTYFQNEAQLDKSGLPSDRFFAERPEGSVSTLKIQRTQQEDSAVYLCASSALTSGGGRRYNEQFFGPGTRLTVL.

This chain joins TRBV6-6 and TRBJ2-3; 9 positions agree with TRBD1. The V segment lost 7 bases and the J segment 8 bases; nucleotides outside the gene matches: 7. This CDR3 spans 13 amino acids. Per the germline V gene, CDR1 is MNHNY and CDR2 is SVGAGI (reference sequence). CDR3 in amino acids: CASTQPGQGTQYF. As DNA, the CDR3 is TGTGCCAGCACCCAGCCGGGACAGGGTACGCAGTATTTT.

The chain combines TRBV10-2 with TRBJ2-5, with a tentative D call TRBD1 (6 bases). Germline V gene sequence: CDR1 WSHSY, CDR2 SAAADI. The CDR3 totals 14 residues. The V end lost 2 bases, the J end lost 5 bases, and 12 bases lay between the germline ends. The CDR3 sequence is CASSEVDRRETQYF. DNA for the CDR3: TGCGCCAGCAGTGAGGTCGACAGGCGGGAGACCCAGTACTTC.

The gene calls are TRBV21-1 and TRBJ2-7; TRBD2 is the table's D call and was not checked against the DNA. TRBV21-1 is an annotated pseudogene. This CDR3 region has 16 residues. The CDR3 loop reads CASSKVRSGGSYEQYF. DNA of the CDR3: TGTGCCAGCAGCAAAGTCCGGTCGGGAGGCTCCTACGAGCAGTACTTC.

CDR3 in DNA: TGTGCTAGTGGTTACGGGACCGGGACAGACACTGAAGCTTTCTTT. Protein sequence: CASGYGTGTDTEAFF. The chain uses TRBV12-5 and TRBJ1-1; 7 bases line up with TRBD1. The germline CDR1 and CDR2 sequences are LGHNT and FRNRAP. CDR3 length: 15 residues. V shed 4 bases and J 3 bases; nucleotides not matched to a gene: 8.

For the CDR3, the DNA is TGCGCCAGCAGCCAAGCGGCAGGGGGCGCGGGCACAGATACGCAGTATTTT. Its translation is CASSQAAGGAGTDTQYF. The chain couples TRBV4-1 to TRBJ2-3; TRBD1 matches 8 bases. Trimming removed 1 base from V and 1 base from J; junction bases left unmatched: 7. This CDR3 contains 17 residues. Germline V gene lookup returns CDR1 MGHRA and CDR2 YSYEKL.

This clone was seen a single time. This sample includes further DNA sequences coding for the same CDR3. The chain uses TRBV18 and TRBJ2-2, with 8 bases aligning to TRBD1. The junction had 4 bases not matched to a gene; V was cut back by 3 bases and J by 1 base. This CDR3 is built from 16 residues. Germline lookup yields CDR1 KGHSH and CDR2 LQKENI. This chain's CDR3 is CASSPLGTGNTGELFF. The CDR3 DNA sequence: TGTGCCAGCTCACCCCTAGGGACAGGGAACACCGGGGAGCTGTTTTTT.

V usage is TRBV7-9 and J usage is TRBJ2-7; D may be TRBD2 (6 bases). Per germline, CDR1 SEHNR and CDR2 FQNEAQ (reference sequence). Trimming took 4 bases from V and 2 from J, leaving 15 bases between them. CDR3 size: 15 residues. This CDR3 is CASSSPGTLTYEQYF. In nucleotides, the CDR3 is TGTGCCAGCAGCTCCCCCGGGACTCTCACCTACGAGCAGTACTTC.

A single count supports this clone. This rearrangement joins TRBV6-6 to TRBJ1-1; 9 nucleotides match TRBD1. This CDR3 contains 16 residues. Germline-derived CDR1 and CDR2 are MNHNY and SVGAGI (reference sequence). Trimming removed 0 bases from V and 8 bases from J; junction bases left unmatched: 10. This CDR3 is CASSYSMGQGDLEAFF. Written as DNA, the CDR3 is TGTGCCAGCAGTTACTCGATGGGACAGGGCGACCTGGAAGCTTTCTTT.

V usage is TRBV6-1 and J usage is TRBJ2-1; the match to TRBD2 covers 10 bases. The V segment lost 6 bases and the J segment 6 bases; nucleotides outside the gene matches: 5. The CDR3 contains 14 residues. The germline V gene has CDR1 MNHNS and CDR2 SASEGT. The DNA of the CDR3 is TGTGCCAGCAGGGGACTAGCGACGGTCAATGAGCAGTTCTTC. It codes for CASRGLATVNEQFF.

This chain uses TRBV19 with TRBJ1-1, with 7 bases fitting TRBD1. This CDR3 has 15 residues. The V gene end was trimmed by 4 bases and the J gene end by 7 bases; junction bases not matched to a gene: 12. CDR1 LNHDA and CDR2 SQIVND come from the germline V gene (reference sequence). CDR3 loop: CASSNPQRRGFEAFF. DNA of the CDR3: TGTGCCAGTAGTAACCCTCAGCGCAGGGGGTTTGAAGCTTTCTTT.

The chain joins TRBV19 to TRBJ2-5, with a tentative D call TRBD1 (6 bases). The V end was cut by 8 bases, the J end by 5 bases, with 9 bases between. This CDR3 contains 11 residues. Germline values: CDR1 LNHDA, CDR2 SQIVND (reference sequence). This CDR3 is CASGGRETQYF. CDR3 sequence (DNA): TGTGCCAGTGGGGGCAGGGAGACCCAGTACTTC.

About this clone itself: Other nucleotide sequences in the sample specify the same CDR3. V gene TRBV5-4 combines with J gene TRBJ1-1, with TRBD1 matching over 8 bases. Trimming took 1 base from V and 4 from J; bases not matched to a gene: 12. The CDR3 totals 17 residues. Germline V gene sequence: CDR1 SGHNT, CDR2 YYREEE (reference sequence). In DNA, the CDR3 is TGTGCCAGCAGCTTGAAGGGATCCGGGACAGGAGGCACTGAAGCTTTCTTT. Its translation: CASSLKGSGTGGTEAFF.

This clone was seen once. The J gene is TRBJ1-1, the V gene TRBV6-5; tentatively, D is TRBD1 (6 bases). The V end was cut by 6 bases, the J end by 4 bases, with 18 bases between. The CDR3 is made up of 15 amino acids. Germline CDR1 reads MNHEY; CDR2 reads SVGAGI. The CDR3 region is CASRPGYRVRTEAFF. CDR3 coding DNA: TGTGCCAGCAGGCCCGGTTACAGGGTTCGCACTGAAGCTTTCTTT.

The V gene is TRBV11-2, the J gene TRBJ2-7, with TRBD1 matching over 9 bases. Trimming at V came to 8 bases and at J to 6 bases, leaving 14 bases not matched to a gene. This CDR3 spans 15 amino acids. Germline V lookup: CDR1 SGHAT, CDR2 FQNNGV. In nucleotides, the CDR3 is TGTGCCAGCTTCCCCCTAAGGGACAGGGAAATCGAGCAGTACTTC. Translated, it gives CASFPLRDREIEQYF. Filled out from reference TRBV11-2 and TRBJ2-7, the complete variable domain reads EAGVAQSPRYKIIEKRQSVAFWCNPISGHATLYWYQQILGQGPKLLIQFQNNGVVDDSQLPKDRFSAERLKGVDSTLKIQPAKLEDSAVYLCASFPLRDREIEQYFGPGTRLTVT.

This chain uses TRBV4-1 with TRBJ2-7, with D maybe TRBD2 (6 bases). Per germline, CDR1 MGHRA and CDR2 YSYEKL. V lost 1 base, J lost 0 bases, and 13 bases lay in between. The CDR3 totals 16 residues. The DNA for the CDR3 is TGCGCCAGCAGCCAAGTGTGGGGGAGGTCCTCCTACGAGCAGTACTTC. Its translation is CASSQVWGRSSYEQYF.

This chain joins TRBV5-4 and TRBJ2-5, with TRBD1 matching 10 bases. Germline V gene lookup returns CDR1 SGHNT and CDR2 YYREEE (reference sequence). The CDR3 contains 14 residues. V was pared by 3 bases and J by 4 bases, with 3 bases of the junction left unmatched. The CDR3 DNA reads as TGTGCCAGCAGCTGGGGGGACAGGGGAGAGACCCAGTACTTC. Amino acid sequence: CASSWGDRGETQYF.